Given below is one T cell receptor (beta chain) in context. Its target antigen remains unknown. The sample holds no much larger clone one base away, and base qualities are not on file. This entry belongs to a study of blood T cell repertoires in COVID-19 (dated by TCRdb to 2019 to 2021). Regarding the complete study: Samples covering the acute and convalescent phases of COVID-19 were provided by collaborators in the United States, Italy and Spain. The repertoires were made available in a free public database intended to serve as a resource for research on the immune response to SARS-CoV-2. Sample metadata almost always included a de-identified subject ID, COVID-19 status, age in years and sex. The material from the prospective study consisted of cDNA or gDNA derived from T cells, B-cell-depleted T cells, or PBMCs. The dataset comprised deeply sampled blood TCRbeta repertoires from subjects exposed to, actively infected with, or recovered from COVID-19. Samples were obtained from the ongoing ImmuneRACE study (first 160 participants) and from 1,000 to 1,500 subjects provided by 6 global collaborators. Where available, HLA class I and class II types were obtained from metadata supplied by the sample provider rather than from assay-based typing.

The immunoSEQ Assay, a bias-controlled multiplex PCR, was used to amplify TCRbeta CDR3 regions from genomic DNA. The paper's processing steps were these. Within the assay, amplification of reference gene primers was used to estimate how many nucleated cells each sample contained. To quantify the absolute abundance of each unique TCRbeta CDR3 rearrangement, sequence reads were collapsed and filtered. For each sample, productive Simpson clonality was calculated as the square root of Simpson's diversity index across productive rearrangements. TCRdb obtained this table from immuneACCESS and retained in-frame rearrangements with V and J assigned. These tables miss some clones; where compared with another copy, unresolved V genes account for less than half of the shortfall, and the remainder is unexplained. V and J calls and clone size are given by that table; D and trimming were obtained from the DNA. This sample lists 150,000 to 200,000 clones; 88% were detected once. Roughly 25% of the sample is held by the ten biggest clonotypes.

Each collaborating institution followed its own protocols to collect whole blood in K2EDTA tubes. Collaborator samples were shipped for TCRbeta analysis as frozen whole blood, isolated PBMCs, or DNA extracted from either sample type. Beyond this particular receptor, the publication reports: The amount of clinical and demographic metadata varied by source and participant and was provided uncurated.

V has 5 bases trimmed and J has 9 bases trimmed; junction bases matching no gene number 15. CDR3 length: 16 amino acids, cysteine to phenylalanine. Only the CDR3 part of the read is kept: 48 bases, read in frame from the first base. The germline V gene yields SGHTA for CDR1 and FQGNSA for CDR2. Recombination joined TRBV7-2 with TRBJ2-1, and 8 bases in between align with TRBD2. The source of this sequence is a man between 60 and 75 years old with acute or convalescent COVID-19. Material: peripheral blood. The DNA sequence is given as TGTGCCAGCAGCACACAGTCGGGACTAGTTCTCGCTGAGCAGTTCTTC. Its protein reads: CASSTQSGLVLAEQFF.